These T cell receptor beta chains were read from a single sample in a study of blood T cell repertoires in COVID-19. Assay: immunoSEQ multiplex PCR; the TCRdb copy retains only in-frame clones and omits some. The table records nearly 300,000 clones, about four fifths of them present only once. Source material: peripheral blood. The receptor set was obtained from a human donor with COVID-19, enrolled during active disease. The donor label of this sample is uncertain. CDR3s include the opening cysteine and the closing phenylalanine or tryptophan. The D gene is left open where the match is weak. Rows give clone size only sometimes, using once, few, many, or a class for an expanded clone.

abundance,v_gene,j_gene,d_gene,CDR3nt,CDR3aa
NA,TRBV28,TRBJ2-3,NA,TGTGCCAGCAGTTCCCCCGGACAGGGAGGGAACACTGCGCAGTATTTT,CASSSPGQGGNTAQYF
NA,TRBV11-2,TRBJ2-5,NA,TGTGCCAGCAGCCGGGGTTGGGAGGAGGAGACCCAGTACTTC,CASSRGWEEETQYF
NA,TRBV9,TRBJ2-1,NA,TGTGCCAGCAGCGTAGCCGGGATTGGCATAAATGAGCAGTTCTTC,CASSVAGIGINEQFF
NA,TRBV9,TRBJ2-3,TRBD2,TGTGCCAGCAGCGTAGTAACTAGCGGCACAGATACGCAGTATTTT,CASSVVTSGTDTQYF
NA,TRBV28,TRBJ1-4,TRBD1,TGTGCCAGCAGGCCCCAGACAGGGACTAATGAAAAACTGTTTTTT,CASRPQTGTNEKLFF
NA,TRBV27,TRBJ1-1,NA,TGTGCCAGCAGTCCCCGGGGGGGGCGGAACACTGAAGCTTTCTTT,CASSPRGGRNTEAFF
once,TRBV28,TRBJ1-2,TRBD1,TGTGCCAGCAGTGTCGTCGGGACAGGACTTTACCTCTTTGGCTACACCTTC,CASSVVGTGLYLFGYTF
NA,TRBV11-1,TRBJ2-2,NA,TGTGCCAGCAGCTTATATTCAGGGACCGGGGAGCTGTTTTTT,CASSLYSGTGELFF
NA,TRBV29-1,TRBJ2-1,TRBD2,TGCAGCGTTAGGACTAGCGGGTCTTACAATGAGCAGTTCTTC,CSVRTSGSYNEQFF
NA,TRBV27,TRBJ2-7,TRBD2,TGTGCCAGCAGCACGCCATTAGCGGGAGGGCTCTACGAGCAGTACTTC,CASSTPLAGGLYEQYF
NA,TRBV5-5,TRBJ2-3,TRBD2,TGTGCCAGCAGCTTGGTCCTAGCGGGAGGGACAGATACGCAGTATTTT,CASSLVLAGGTDTQYF
NA,TRBV5-1,TRBJ1-1,TRBD1,TGCGCCAGCAGCTTGTTAGAGGGGGCTCGAACTGAAGCTTTCTTT,CASSLLEGARTEAFF
few,TRBV9,TRBJ1-2,NA,TGTGCCAGCACCCCCGGGGGGGGATCGAATGGCTACACCTTC,CASTPGGGSNGYTF
NA,TRBV21-1,TRBJ2-2,NA,TGTGCCAGCAGCAAAGACAGCCCGAACACCGGGGAGCTGTTTTTT,CASSKDSPNTGELFF
NA,TRBV5-1,TRBJ2-7,NA,TGCGCCAGCAGACGGGGGGTGGGACAAGGCTACGAGCAGTACTTC,CASRRGVGQGYEQYF
NA,TRBV5-4,TRBJ2-3,NA,TGTGCCAGCAGATTTCTCGGCGGTTCCGGGGAGCAGTATTTT,CASRFLGGSGEQYF
NA,TRBV5-5,TRBJ2-7,NA,TGTGCCAGCAGCTTGGGTCTTTACGAGCAGTACTTC,CASSLGLYEQYF
NA,TRBV19,TRBJ2-5,TRBD1,TGTGCCAGTAGGGGGACAGGGGTAGAGACCCAGTACTTC,CASRGTGVETQYF
NA,TRBV30,TRBJ2-5,NA,TGTGCCTGGAGCAAAGAGAGGGCCTACGAGACCCAGTACTTC,CAWSKERAYETQYF
once,TRBV5-1,TRBJ1-4,NA,TGCGCCAGCAGAAATCGGGCTAATGAAAAACTGTTTTTT,CASRNRANEKLFF
NA,TRBV4-1,TRBJ2-1,TRBD2,TGCGCCAGCAGCCCCGGGACTAGCGTACGTAGGAGCTCCTACAATGAGCAGTTCTTC,CASSPGTSVRRSSYNEQFF
NA,TRBV19,TRBJ1-5,TRBD1,TGTGCCAGTAGTCCCGGACAGGGGGTAGGTCAGCCCCAGCATTTT,CASSPGQGVGQPQHF
NA,TRBV4-1,TRBJ2-5,TRBD2,TGCGCCAGCAGCAAAATTGGACTAGCCGGAGAGACCCAGTACTTC,CASSKIGLAGETQYF
NA,TRBV6-5,TRBJ2-7,TRBD1,TGTGCCAGCAGTAGGGGGCACTTTCAGTACTTC,CASSRGHFQYF
once,TRBV4-3,TRBJ1-2,TRBD1,TGCGCCAGCAGCCAAGATCCGCAGGGGGACTATGGCTACACCTTC,CASSQDPQGDYGYTF